This passage covers 2 T cell receptor beta chains from one sample sequenced in a study of T cell responses to AZD1222 COVID-19 vaccine (dated by TCRdb to about 2021). The time point label corresponds to: baseline before first vaccination. Receptor amplification or capture employed the immunoSEQ multiplex PCR assay. As stored in TCRdb, this immuneACCESS dataset retains in-frame rearrangements with V and J assigned. A fraction of the clones does not appear; measured against another copy, unresolved V genes explain less than half of the discrepancy, and the remainder lacks a known reason. This sample has around 100,000 clones in its table, and roughly nine tenths of those were observed once. 1.3% of the sample goes to the ten largest clones. The specimen comprised peripheral blood, sampled on day 0 of AZD1222 vaccination. The receptors come from an adult in good health.

This chain connects TRBV2 to TRBJ1-6; 10 bases map to TRBD1. Germline V gene data show CDR1 as SNHLY and CDR2 as FYNNEI. This CDR3 region has 15 residues. V lost 4 bases, J lost 6 bases, and 3 bases stayed unmatched. CDR3 loop: CASSGTGGSNSPLHF. DNA of the CDR3: TGTGCCAGCAGTGGGACAGGGGGATCTAATTCACCCCTCCACTTT.

The rearrangement links TRBV7-9 to TRBJ1-2, with 7 bases lining up with TRBD1. Germline V gene data show CDR1 as SEHNR and CDR2 as FQNEAQ (reference sequence). V was clipped by 3 bases and J by 9 bases; unmatched bases: 10. CDR3 length: 14 residues. Here the CDR3 DNA reads TGTGCCAGCAGCTTTACAGGGGAGAATAAAAGCTACACCTTC. This translates into CASSFTGENKSYTF. The full variable domain, its missing parts supplied by reference TRBV7-9 and TRBJ1-2, is DTGVSQNPRHKITKRGQNVTFRCDPISEHNRLYWYRQTLGQGPEFLTYFQNEAQLEKSRLLSDRFSAERPKGSFSTLEIQRTEQGDSAMYLCASSFTGENKSYTFGSGTRLTVV.